The next 25 T cell receptor beta chains were all read from a single sample in a study of blood T cell repertoires in COVID-19. Only in-frame clones appear in the TCRdb table, and some are missing; sequencing was by immunoSEQ multiplex PCR. The sample carries 250,000 to 300,000 clones, around 92% recorded once. Sequencing used peripheral blood. These receptors were obtained from a woman in her twenties or thirties with COVID-19, enrolled during active disease.

The chain employs TRBV19 and TRBJ2-7; 9 bases map to TRBD1. V trimming: 5 bases; J trimming: 2 bases; junction bases outside the gene matches: 7. CDR1 LNHDA and CDR2 SQIVND come from the germline V gene (reference sequence). The CDR3 is made up of 15 amino acids. The CDR3 loop is CASSERTGVPYEQYF. For the CDR3, the DNA is TGTGCCAGTAGTGAGCGGACAGGGGTCCCCTACGAGCAGTACTTC.

This clone has only one observation. The chain employs TRBV5-1 and TRBJ1-1; TRBD1 aligns across 9 bases. V gave up 4 bases and J gave up 5 bases; unmatched junction bases: 6. Germline assignment: CDR1 SGHRS and CDR2 YFSETQ. The length of the CDR3 is 14 residues. The CDR3 nucleotides are TGCGCCAGCAGCAATCCACAGGGGGCTACTGAAGCTTTCTTT. Translation: CASSNPQGATEAFF.

This clone was picked up one time. This chain links TRBV5-1 with TRBJ2-2; 11 bases fit TRBD1. CDR3 length: 15 residues. The J segment lost 6 bases and the V segment lost 2 bases, leaving 3 bases of the junction unmatched. Germline loops: CDR1 SGHRS, CDR2 YFSETQ. The CDR3 reads CASSFRTGGSGELFF. The CDR3 DNA reads TGCGCCAGCAGCTTCAGGACAGGGGGCTCCGGGGAGCTGTTTTTT. The full variable domain, in which reference TRBV5-1 and TRBJ2-2 provide the parts outside the CDR3, is KAGVTQTPRYLIKTRGQQVTLSCSPISGHRSVSWYQQTPGQGLQFLFEYFSETQRNKGNFPGRFSGRQFSNSRSEMNVSTLELGDSALYLCASSFRTGGSGELFFGEGSRLTVL.

The gene calls are TRBV10-1 and TRBJ2-1; D may be TRBD2 (6 bases). This CDR3 spans 15 amino acids. Deletions cut 4 bases from V and 0 bases from J, with 10 bases between. Germline V gives CDR1 WNHNN, CDR2 SYGVQD (reference sequence). The CDR3 spells CASSGGTNSYNEQFF. The CDR3, as DNA: TGCGCCAGCAGTGGCGGGACGAACTCCTACAATGAGCAGTTCTTC.

The chain links TRBV19 to TRBJ1-4, with 8 bases identical to TRBD1. There are 15 residues in the CDR3. V lost 5 bases to trimming and J lost 7 bases; unmatched junction nucleotides: 9. Germline V gene lookup returns CDR1 LNHDA and CDR2 SQIVND (reference sequence). CDR3 protein: CASSFAGGSGEKLFF. Here the CDR3 DNA reads TGTGCCAGTAGTTTTGCAGGGGGCAGCGGTGAAAAACTGTTTTTT.

The chain carries TRBV5-1 and TRBJ1-1; perhaps TRBD1 as D (5 bases). CDR3 length equals 14 residues. Trimming pared 4 bases from V and 1 base from J, leaving 11 bases between. Germline CDR1 SGHRS, CDR2 YFSETQ. The CDR3 coding sequence is TGCGCCAGCAGCAGACAGACACAGAACACTGAAGCTTTCTTT. Its protein product is CASSRQTQNTEAFF.

The chain recombines TRBV15 with TRBJ2-5; possible D gene TRBD1, 6 bases. Trimming removed 9 bases at V and 5 bases at J, with 19 bases between. Germline CDR1 LNHNV, CDR2 YYDKDF (reference sequence). The CDR3 loop spans 14 amino acids. The CDR3 loop is CATSGGGGGETQYF. In DNA, the CDR3 is TGTGCCACGTCGGGTGGGGGCGGCGGGGAGACCCAGTACTTC.

The V call is TRBV5-4, the J call TRBJ2-7; tentative D call: TRBD1 (7 bases). The CDR3 contains 18 residues. Germline-derived CDR1 and CDR2 are SGHNT and YYREEE (reference sequence). Deletions cut 2 bases from V and 3 bases from J, with 24 bases between. CDR3 region: CASSFNQGGFSNRYEQYF. The CDR3 DNA sequence: TGTGCCAGCAGCTTTAACCAGGGGGGCTTTTCTAACCGCTACGAGCAGTACTTC.

The V and J genes are TRBV7-8 and TRBJ2-7; D is possibly TRBD2 (6 bases). The V gene's germline CDR1 is SGHVS and CDR2 FQNEAQ. V was trimmed by 1 base and J by 6 bases, leaving 13 bases between them. The CDR3 sequence is 14 residues long. The CDR3 is CASSLVGAGIEQYF. In DNA, the CDR3 is TGTGCCAGCAGCTTAGTGGGTGCGGGGATCGAGCAGTACTTC.

This sequence joins TRBV4-1 and TRBJ2-3; 7 bases are shared with TRBD2. V lost 4 bases to trimming and J lost 6 bases; unmatched junction nucleotides: 10. Germline lookup yields CDR1 MGHRA and CDR2 YSYEKL. This CDR3 has 15 residues. In nucleotides, the CDR3 is TGCGCCAGCAGCCTCCGGACTAGTTTCGCGGATACGCAGTATTTT. It yields the protein CASSLRTSFADTQYF.

J is TRBJ1-2 and V is TRBV9; TRBD1 might be the D (5 bases). The CDR3 covers 16 residues. Germline V gives CDR1 SGDLS, CDR2 YYNGEE. The ends were cut back, 0 bases at V and 4 bases at J, with 16 bases in the middle. The CDR3 sequence is CASSVAAGPVFYGYTF. Written as DNA, the CDR3 is TGTGCCAGCAGCGTAGCGGCGGGACCAGTCTTCTATGGCTACACCTTC.

CDR3 protein: CASSWGRAYEQYF. The CDR3, as DNA: TGTGCCAGCAGCTGGGGCAGGGCCTACGAGCAGTACTTC. This sequence joins TRBV11-2 and TRBJ2-7; D is possibly TRBD1 (5 bases). The germline gives CDR1 SGHAT, CDR2 FQNNGV. This CDR3 has 13 residues. Trimming took 4 bases from V and 2 from J, leaving 9 bases between them.

The chain links TRBV5-1 to TRBJ2-7, with a tentative D call TRBD1 (5 bases). The V and J ends lost 2 bases and 6 bases respectively, with 12 bases between them. The CDR3 loop spans 13 amino acids. CDR1 is SGHRS and CDR2 is YFSETQ in the germline V gene. The CDR3 protein is CASSFFGHSEQYF. DNA for the CDR3: TGCGCCAGCAGCTTTTTCGGACACTCCGAGCAGTACTTC.

The V call is TRBV10-3, the J call TRBJ2-1, with D possibly matching TRBD1 (5 bases). This CDR3 is built from 14 residues. Germline assignment: CDR1 ENHRY and CDR2 SYGVKD. Trimming removed 0 bases from V and 7 bases from J, with 10 bases in between. The CDR3 bases are TGTGCCATCAGTGAGTCGAAGACAGCTAATGAGCAGTTCTTC. Protein product: CAISESKTANEQFF.

The chain joins TRBV5-5 to TRBJ1-5; D gene unclear. The CDR3 sequence is 14 residues long. CDR1 is SGHKS and CDR2 is YYEKEE in the germline V gene (reference sequence). Trimming stripped 0 bases from V and 6 bases from J, with 10 bases between. The DNA for the CDR3 is TGTGCCAGCAGCTTGGGCGGGAAGGTTCAGCCCCAGCATTTT. The encoded protein is CASSLGGKVQPQHF.

This chain joins TRBV7-9 and TRBJ1-1; 7 bases agree with TRBD1. The CDR3 spans 14 residues. V was clipped by 5 bases and J by 3 bases; unmatched bases: 6. Germline loops: CDR1 SEHNR, CDR2 FQNEAQ (reference sequence). The CDR3 spells CASSNRQGYTEAFF. The CDR3 DNA sequence: TGTGCCAGCAGCAATCGACAGGGATACACTGAAGCTTTCTTT.

V usage is TRBV19 and J usage is TRBJ2-1; TRBD2 might be the D (5 bases). V was shortened by 0 bases and J by 5 bases, with 11 bases between the two germline ends. The germline gives CDR1 LNHDA, CDR2 SQIVND (reference sequence). This CDR3 has 15 residues. This chain's CDR3 is CASSIDLDGNNEQFF. Written as DNA, the CDR3 is TGTGCCAGTAGTATAGACTTGGACGGGAACAATGAGCAGTTCTTC.

The chain links TRBV6-5 to TRBJ2-3; perhaps TRBD1 as D (6 bases). The CDR3 has 11 residues. V lost 6 bases and J 6 bases, leaving 7 bases between the germline ends. In germline, CDR1 is MNHEY, CDR2 SVGAGI. In DNA form, the CDR3 reads TGTGCCAGCAGGAGGGGGGATACGCAGTATTTT. It specifies CASRRGDTQYF.

This clone was observed once. The chain uses TRBV10-3 and TRBJ2-7; D perhaps matches TRBD1 (5 bases). Trimming took 3 bases from V and 6 from J, leaving 9 bases between them. This CDR3 is built from 12 residues. Germline V gene data show CDR1 as ENHRY and CDR2 as SYGVKD. The chain's CDR3 is CAISDRVAEQYF. The CDR3 DNA reads as TGTGCCATCAGTGACAGGGTGGCCGAGCAGTACTTC.

This chain joins TRBV5-1 and TRBJ2-2; D gene ambiguous. CDR1 and CDR2 (germline): SGHRS, YFSETQ. The CDR3 is 14 residues long. The germline V and J ends were trimmed by 0 bases and 8 bases, with 11 bases remaining between them. The CDR3 sequence is CASSLDSLPGELFF. The DNA for the CDR3 is TGCGCCAGCAGCTTGGACAGCCTCCCAGGGGAGCTGTTTTTT.

This chain joins TRBV7-9 and TRBJ1-4, with a tentative D call TRBD1 (5 bases). V dropped 2 bases and J dropped 2 bases, with 12 bases sitting between them. Germline V lookup: CDR1 SEHNR, CDR2 FQNEAQ (reference sequence). This CDR3 has 16 residues. This chain's CDR3 is CASSLIQGGTNEKLFF. The CDR3 DNA sequence: TGTGCCAGCAGCTTAATTCAGGGAGGGACTAATGAAAAACTGTTTTTT.

V gene TRBV4-1 combines with J gene TRBJ1-5; 7 positions agree with TRBD1. The trim removed 4 bases at V and 3 bases at J, leaving 6 bases unmatched. Per germline, CDR1 MGHRA and CDR2 YSYEKL. CDR3 length equals 15 residues. CDR3 protein: CASSRGQEINQPQHF. The CDR3 region has the DNA TGCGCCAGCAGCCGCGGACAGGAGATCAATCAGCCCCAGCATTTT.

The rearrangement joins TRBV27 to TRBJ1-2; no definite D call. The CDR3 loop spans 16 amino acids. The V gene's germline CDR1 is MNHEY and CDR2 SMNVEV (reference sequence). With 1 base removed from V and 5 bases from J, the gap between germline ends came to 17 bases. The CDR3 DNA follows: TGTGCCAGCAGTTTATTGCGCCCCCCGGTCGTTTATGGCTACACCTTC. Protein product: CASSLLRPPVVYGYTF.

This clone was picked up one time. The rearrangement links TRBV5-1 to TRBJ2-1, with TRBD1 matching 8 bases. The germline CDR1 and CDR2 sequences are SGHRS and YFSETQ. With 3 bases clipped from V and 0 bases from J, the junction kept 2 bases outside the gene matches. This CDR3 spans 15 amino acids. CDR3 bases: TGCGCCAGCAGCTCCAGGGGGCTCTCCTACAATGAGCAGTTCTTC. It translates to CASSSRGLSYNEQFF.

This chain links TRBV5-4 with TRBJ1-2, with a possible D match to TRBD1 (6 bases). Trimming took 0 bases from V and 13 from J, leaving 16 bases between them. Germline V CDR1 and CDR2: SGHNT, YYREEE (reference sequence). This CDR3 has 13 amino acids. The CDR3, as DNA: TGTGCCAGCAGCTTGGCGGACAGCCGTGGTTCCACCTTC. Translated, it gives CASSLADSRGSTF.